This entry concerns a single TCR beta chain. Its antigen is not identified. The source of the sample is a study of shared clonotypes between healthy human individuals. Study conclusions and caveats: When compared with the clonotypes that were shared by all four sorted-subset donors, the non-shared clonotypes turned out to have lower generation probabilities. With a few donors compared, around 5.4% of naive CD4 clonotypes were shared.

As handled by the study authors: Junction-only sequences without quality scores came from ImmunoSEQ, so filtering differed. Sequenced by immunoSEQ multiplex PCR; TCRdb stores in-frame clones only, minus some. Clone size and the V and J calls come from that table; the DNA yielded D and trimming. This table has 1.5 million to 2.5 million clones, approximately 95% appearing once. The naive CD8 population came from CD45RO-negative cells selected for CCR7, without terminally differentiated effector memory CD45RA+ cells. The donor population consisted of healthy HIV-negative adults with no recent acute infections or vaccinations. V was clipped by 5 bases and J by 2 bases, with 13 bases between them. The V gene's germline CDR1 is MNHEY and CDR2 SVGAGI. The CDR3 is 14 amino acids.

This sequence joins TRBV6-5 and TRBJ2-7, with D unclear. What was sequenced was naive CD8+ T cells sorted from blood. The source is a man between 18 and 35 years old in good health. The CDR3 bases are TGTGCCAGCAGTCTACAGCCAGCTACCTACGAGCAGTACTTC. This translates into CASSLQPATYEQYF.